Below, 18 T cell receptor beta chains from the same sample are listed, as sequenced in a study of shared clonotypes between healthy human individuals (TCRdb year 2020). The library was built by means of the immunoSEQ multiplex PCR assay. Here the immuneACCESS table is served through TCRdb, limited to in-frame sequences with V and J called. Missing clones are a known gap in these copies; in checked studies unresolved V genes cover under half, and the rest lacks a known reason. A total of 550,000 to 700,000 clones appear in this sample, 55% to 85% of them only once. The ten biggest clones cover around 2% of the sample. The sequenced material came from memory CD4+ T cells sorted from blood. The cell subset or site label on this specimen signifies: CD45RA-negative fraction. The receptors here all came from a woman in her twenties or thirties in good health.

This clone has more than one count but fewer than ten. The V call is TRBV6-6, the J call TRBJ2-7, with D perhaps assigned TRBD1 or TRBD2 (5 bases each). Trimming took off 4 bases at V and 5 bases at J, with 12 bases between the two ends. Germline V lookup: CDR1 MNHNY, CDR2 SVGAGI (reference sequence). CDR3 length: 13 amino acids. The CDR3 protein is CASSWDRADEQYF. CDR3 DNA: TGTGCCAGCAGTTGGGACCGTGCGGACGAGCAGTACTTC.

The chain employs TRBV19 and TRBJ2-7; 8 nucleotides agree with TRBD1. The germline gives CDR1 LNHDA, CDR2 SQIVND (reference sequence). This CDR3 is built from 17 residues. V was pared by 1 base and J by 2 bases, with 10 bases of the junction left unmatched. CDR3 amino acids: CASSIGSGGRGPYEQYF. CDR3 bases: TGTGCCAGTAGTATAGGTTCCGGCGGCAGGGGGCCCTACGAGCAGTACTTC.

The V gene is TRBV29-1, the J gene TRBJ2-3; tentatively, D is TRBD1 (6 bases). The CDR3 has 14 residues. The germline V gene encodes CDR1 SQVTM and CDR2 ANQGSEA. The V and J ends lost 6 bases and 5 bases respectively, with 18 bases between them. For the CDR3, the DNA is TGCAGCGTACTTACAGGGATGGTGGTAGATACGCAGTATTTT. Translating gives CSVLTGMVVDTQYF.

In its sample, this clone was seen once. Different DNA sequences within this sample yield the same CDR3. The chain carries TRBV29-1 and TRBJ2-2; D might be TRBD2 (5 bases). CDR3 size: 14 residues. Germline V gives CDR1 SQVTM, CDR2 ANQGSEA. V dropped 7 bases and J dropped 7 bases, with 19 bases sitting between them. The CDR3: CSASRDVRDGELFF. CDR3 DNA: TGCAGCGCAAGCCGGGATGTAAGAGACGGGGAGCTGTTTTTT.

Remarks on this clone: It may be a read error: a sequence one base away is much more abundant. At the DNA level, this CDR3 is encoded by other sequences in the same sample as well. V gene TRBV2 combines with J gene TRBJ2-1; 9 bases are a match to TRBD2. Germline V gene data show CDR1 as SNHLY and CDR2 as FYNNEI. V shed 7 bases and J 0 bases; nucleotides not matched to a gene: 4. CDR3 length: 15 amino acids. The CDR3 reads CASTLSGSSYNEQFF. CDR3 sequence (DNA): TGTGCCAGCACTCTTAGCGGGAGCTCCTACAATGAGCAGTTCTTC. The whole variable domain, remainder taken from reference TRBV2 and TRBJ2-1, is EPEVTQTPSHQVTQMGQEVILRCVPISNHLYFYWYRQILGQKVEFLVSFYNNEISEKSEIFDDQFSVERPDGSNFTLKIRSTKLEDSAMYFCASTLSGSSYNEQFFGPGTRLTVL.

The J gene is TRBJ2-7, the V gene TRBV4-1, with TRBD2 matching 9 bases. After removal of 4 bases from V and 1 base from J, the junction contained 11 bases not matched to a gene. CDR3 length equals 17 residues. Germline CDR1 is MGHRA and CDR2 is YSYEKL. The CDR3 nucleotides read TGCGCCAGCAGCCGAGAACTAGCGGGTTCATTTTCCTACGAGCAGTACTTC. Translation gives CASSRELAGSFSYEQYF.

With respect to this clone: A far larger clone is off by one base, so a read error is likely. This chain links TRBV11-2 with TRBJ2-1, with TRBD1 matching 7 bases. From germline, CDR1 is SGHAT and CDR2 FQNNGV. V trimming: 3 bases; J trimming: 5 bases; junction bases outside the gene matches: 1. The CDR3 extends over 13 amino acids. CDR3 sequence: CASSLGQNNEQFF. The CDR3 bases are TGTGCCAGCAGCTTGGGACAGAACAATGAGCAGTTCTTC.

The rearrangement joins TRBV11-3 to TRBJ1-1; D gene ambiguous. Per the germline V gene, CDR1 is SGHNT and CDR2 is YENEEA. V was shortened by 2 bases and J by 0 bases, with 4 bases between the two germline ends. The CDR3 length is 13 residues. The CDR3 sequence is CASSLRMNTEAFF. CDR3 nucleotides: TGTGCCAGCAGCTTAAGGATGAACACTGAAGCTTTCTTT.

The genes are TRBV28 and TRBJ1-5; perhaps TRBD1 as D (6 bases). Germline lookup yields CDR1 MDHEN and CDR2 SYDVKM. V lost 6 bases to trimming and J lost 5 bases, with 8 bases between them. The CDR3 is 12 amino acids. The CDR3 loop is CASSQGYQPQHF. The CDR3 nucleotides read TGTGCCAGCAGCCAGGGGTATCAGCCCCAGCATTTT.

The chain has TRBV4-1 and TRBJ2-7, with D tentatively TRBD2 (6 bases). V was trimmed by 3 bases and J by 3 bases, leaving 15 bases between them. This CDR3 contains 15 residues. The V gene's germline CDR1 is MGHRA and CDR2 YSYEKL. This CDR3 is CASSHGRGSRYEQYF. CDR3 sequence (DNA): TGCGCCAGCAGCCATGGACGGGGGTCTCGCTACGAGCAGTACTTC.

The chain is built from TRBV6-5 and TRBJ1-2, with 7 bases fitting TRBD1. Germline loops: CDR1 MNHEY, CDR2 SVGAGI. The CDR3 runs 15 residues. The J segment lost 7 bases and the V segment lost 0 bases, leaving 8 bases of the junction unmatched. CDR3 protein: CASSYSQGEQSGYTF. CDR3 coding DNA: TGTGCCAGCAGTTACTCGCAGGGGGAGCAGAGTGGCTACACCTTC.

CDR3 nucleotide sequence: TGTGCCAGCAGCTTGAGGGGGGGAGAAGAGACCCAGTACTTC. It translates to CASSLRGGEETQYF. This chain connects TRBV5-4 to TRBJ2-5, with a tentative D call TRBD2 (7 bases). The CDR3 has 14 residues. V was trimmed by 1 base and J by 3 bases, leaving 10 bases between them. In germline, CDR1 is SGHNT, CDR2 YYREEE (reference sequence).

DNA of the CDR3: TGTGCCAGCAGCAAAAGACAAGGGGGCTACACCTTC. Protein sequence: CASSKRQGGYTF. V and J are TRBV11-2 and TRBJ1-2; unclear D gene. CDR3 length equals 12 residues. CDR1 SGHAT and CDR2 FQNNGV come from the germline V gene. Trimming took 5 bases from V and 8 from J, leaving 12 bases between them.

J is TRBJ2-7 and V is TRBV14, with 8 bases matching TRBD1. This CDR3 is 16 amino acids long. Germline V lookup: CDR1 SGHDN, CDR2 FVKESK. Losses at the gene ends were 0 bases for V and 1 base for J; bases not matched to a gene: 5. The CDR3 nucleotides read TGTGCCAGCAGCCAAGAGGGACAGGCAAGTTCCTACGAGCAGTACTTC. It specifies CASSQEGQASSYEQYF.

The chain combines TRBV7-2 with TRBJ2-2; possible D gene TRBD2, 5 bases. The CDR3 runs 16 residues. Per the germline V gene, CDR1 is SGHTA and CDR2 is FQGNSA. The germline V and J ends were trimmed by 3 bases and 8 bases, with 19 bases remaining between them. CDR3 protein: CASSFLGAARGGELFF. The CDR3 DNA reads as TGTGCCAGCAGCTTCCTGGGCGCGGCCCGCGGGGGGGAGCTGTTTTTT.

The chain recombines TRBV18 with TRBJ1-5, with 8 bases lining up with TRBD1. Germline CDR1 and CDR2: KGHSH and LQKENI. CDR3 length equals 15 residues. V lost 5 bases, J lost 3 bases, and 6 bases stayed unmatched. The CDR3 DNA follows: TGTGCCAGCTCATCACAGGGGGACCACAATCAGCCCCAGCATTTT. This translates into CASSSQGDHNQPQHF.

Comments on this clone: This sample also contains other DNA sequences that code for the same CDR3. The rearrangement links TRBV11-2 to TRBJ2-7, with 7 bases that match TRBD1. Germline assignment: CDR1 SGHAT and CDR2 FQNNGV. V lost 3 bases, J lost 3 bases, and 5 bases stayed unmatched. The CDR3 is made up of 14 amino acids. The CDR3 nucleotides are TGTGCCAGCAGCTTCCAAAGGGACAGCTACGAGCAGTACTTC. Protein product: CASSFQRDSYEQYF.

This chain joins TRBV28 and TRBJ2-7, with 8 bases matching TRBD2. The CDR3 spans 14 residues. The germline V gene has CDR1 MDHEN and CDR2 SYDVKM. With 3 bases clipped from V and 2 bases from J, the junction kept 3 bases outside the gene matches. CDR3 coding DNA: TGTGCCAGCAGTTTCCTAGCGGGCCCCTACGAGCAGTACTTC. Protein sequence: CASSFLAGPYEQYF.